The clone carrying this TCR beta chain was detected only a few times. This sample is drawn from a study of blood T cells in healthy people across ages. Then a second PCR, running roughly 7 to 11 cycles, was carried out with a sample-barcoded 5' primer and a J-beta primer mix. TCRdb reprocessed the 5' RACE reads with MiXCR, giving one entry per CDR3 protein. The sample lists approximately 800,000 distinct CDR3 sequences; just under 25% were seen once. The CDR3 runs 17 residues. V was shortened by 5 bases and J by 8 bases, with 24 bases between the two germline ends. CDR1 is MGHRA, CDR2 YSYEKL, per germline. The same sample was also used in a study of T cells of mothers and their children.

The chain joins TRBV4-1 to TRBJ1-4; TRBD1 might be the D (5 bases). The receptor was isolated from a boy aged 5-17 years in good health. Sequencing was done on a sample of blood. CDR3 sequence: CASSTLPTRGDQEKLFF. CDR3 in DNA: TGCGCCAGCAGCACACTCCCAACCCGGGGGGATCAGGAAAAACTGTTTTTT.